The 5 T cell receptor beta chains listed next were all sequenced from one sample in a study of OX40 agonist ivuxolimab in advanced cancers. Libraries were prepared by immunoSEQ multiplex PCR; TCRdb keeps only in-frame clonotypes and omits some of them. Among tens of thousands of clones listed, about 80% were seen once. The sequencing used CD4+ or CD8+ T cells sorted from blood, collected in a trial of the OX40 agonist ivuxolimab. The receptors shown here come from an adult with an advanced solid tumor such as melanoma, head and neck, liver or kidney cancer.

The chain couples TRBV4-2 to TRBJ1-2; no clear D. The V end was cut by 0 bases, the J end by 4 bases, with 9 bases between. The CDR3 is made up of 14 amino acids. Germline V gene sequence: CDR1 LGHNA, CDR2 YNFKEQ. In DNA form, the CDR3 reads TGTGCCAGCAGCCAAGATGCGGGTCTCTATGGCTACACCTTC. Amino acid sequence: CASSQDAGLYGYTF.

The CDR3 coding sequence is TGCGCCAGCAGCCCAAACACCCGACAGTATTCTGGGGCCAACGTCCTGACTTTC. Protein product: CASSPNTRQYSGANVLTF. The chain combines TRBV5-1 with TRBJ2-6, with D possibly being TRBD1 (5 bases). Germline V CDR1 and CDR2: SGHRS, YFSETQ. The CDR3 runs 18 residues. V lost 4 bases to trimming and J lost 1 base, with 18 bases between them. Drawing the rest from reference TRBV5-1 and TRBJ2-6, the complete variable domain is KAGVTQTPRYLIKTRGQQVTLSCSPISGHRSVSWYQQTPGQGLQFLFEYFSETQRNKGNFPGRFSGRQFSNSRSEMNVSTLELGDSALYLCASSPNTRQYSGANVLTFGAGSRLTVL.

The V gene is TRBV7-8, the J gene TRBJ1-2, with TRBD1 identical over 7 bases. The CDR3 is 15 amino acids. Germline V lookup: CDR1 SGHVS, CDR2 FQNEAQ. J gave up 4 bases and V 0 bases, and 5 bases lay outside the gene matches. The CDR3 loop is CASSLAGDRSYGYTF. For the CDR3, the DNA is TGTGCCAGCAGCTTAGCGGGGGACAGATCCTATGGCTACACCTTC. The full variable domain, with the rest looked up from reference TRBV7-8 and TRBJ1-2, is GAGVSQSPRYKVAKRGQDVALRCDPISGHVSLFWYQQALGQGPEFLTYFQNEAQLDKSGLPSDRFFAERPEGSVSTLKIQRTQQEDSAVYLCASSLAGDRSYGYTFGSGTRLTVV.

This clone has a single count. This rearrangement joins TRBV7-9 to TRBJ1-2; 9 positions match TRBD1. This CDR3 has 15 amino acids. Germline-derived CDR1 and CDR2 are SEHNR and FQNEAQ (reference sequence). The J segment lost 4 bases and the V segment lost 5 bases, leaving 8 bases of the junction unmatched. In DNA form, the CDR3 reads TGTGCCAGCAGCGCCGAGTGGACAGGGGTCTATGGCTACACCTTC. Translation: CASSAEWTGVYGYTF. Full variable domain (outside the CDR3, taken from reference TRBV7-9 and TRBJ1-2): DTGVSQNPRHKITKRGQNVTFRCDPISEHNRLYWYRQTLGQGPEFLTYFQNEAQLEKSRLLSDRFSAERPKGSFSTLEIQRTEQGDSAMYLCASSAEWTGVYGYTFGSGTRLTVV.

The J gene is TRBJ1-2, the V gene TRBV5-1; D is possibly TRBD1 (6 bases). The CDR3 loop spans 16 amino acids. Germline CDR1 SGHRS, CDR2 YFSETQ. Trimming shortened V by 1 base and J by 4 bases, and 17 bases separated the two germline ends. The CDR3 sequence: CASSLTTGSLGYGYTF. Here the CDR3 DNA reads TGCGCCAGCAGCTTGACAACAGGGAGCCTCGGCTATGGCTACACCTTC.